The 23 T cell receptor beta chains below were found in one sample sequenced in a study of T cell responses to AZD1222 COVID-19 vaccine. Using immunoSEQ multiplex PCR, the repertoire was profiled, and TCRdb retains in-frame clones only, with some absent. The top ten clones hold 4.5% of a sample with approximately 89,000 clones, 75% to 95% of them seen once. The sequenced sample was peripheral blood, obtained on day 0 of MenACWY control vaccination. The receptor source for this set is an adult in good health.

The J gene is TRBJ1-1, the V gene TRBV2; D might be TRBD1 (5 bases). Trimming removed 5 bases at V and 9 bases at J, with 22 bases between. The CDR3 is 15 residues long. CDR1 is SNHLY, CDR2 FYNNEI, per germline. CDR3 DNA sequence: TGTGCCAGCAGTCCACAACCGGGACCTACGGGACAAGCTTTCTTT. Translated: CASSPQPGPTGQAFF.

Regarding this clone: At one boundary the junction diverges from the germline segment, which might be a read error. This sequence joins TRBV6-2 or TRBV6-3 and TRBJ2-7; D perhaps matches TRBD2 (5 bases). The CDR3 is 16 amino acids. CDR1 and CDR2 (germline): MNHEY, SVGEGT. As DNA, the CDR3 is TGTGCCAGCAGGTACTCACTAGTCAGGAGCTCCTACGAGCAGTACTTC. Translated, it gives CASRYSLVRSSYEQYF.

This chain joins TRBV10-2 and TRBJ1-1; D is unclear. Germline CDR1 is WSHSY and CDR2 is SAAADI. The CDR3 contains 13 residues. V lost 0 bases to trimming and J lost 1 base, with 3 bases between them. The CDR3 DNA follows: TGCGCCAGCAGTGAGTCAGCGAACACTGAAGCTTTCTTT. It is translated as CASSESANTEAFF.

The V and J genes are TRBV7-6 and TRBJ1-2, with D unclear. Trimming shortened V by 0 bases and J by 5 bases, and 7 bases separated the two germline ends. CDR3 length: 13 residues. CDR1 and CDR2 from the germline V gene are SGHVS and FNYEAQ. For the CDR3, the DNA is TGTGCCAGCAGCTTAGCGTTAGGGTATGGCTACACCTTC. Amino acid sequence: CASSLALGYGYTF.

The rearrangement joins TRBV6-2 or TRBV6-3 to TRBJ2-5, with D possibly being TRBD1 (6 bases). CDR1 and CDR2 from the germline V gene are MNHEY and SVGEGT. The CDR3 contains 14 residues. V was trimmed by 4 bases and J by 5 bases, leaving 14 bases between them. CDR3 sequence (DNA): TGTGCCAGCAGTTTGGACAGCCTTAGGGAGACCCAGTACTTC. This encodes CASSLDSLRETQYF.

This chain uses TRBV7-2 with TRBJ2-2; D may correspond to TRBD1 or TRBD2 (6 bases each). CDR3 length: 17 residues. Germline V CDR1 and CDR2: SGHTA, FQGNSA. Trimming shortened V by 1 base and J by 3 bases, and 15 bases separated the two germline ends. CDR3 sequence reads: CASSLGAGGPHTGELFF. As DNA, the CDR3 is TGTGCCAGCAGCTTAGGGGCCGGGGGCCCCCACACCGGGGAGCTGTTTTTT. The full variable domain, completed using reference TRBV7-2 and TRBJ2-2, is GAGVSQSPSNKVTEKGKDVELRCDPISGHTALYWYRQSLGQGLEFLIYFQGNSAPDKSGLPSDRFSAERTGGSVSTLTIQRTQQEDSAVYLCASSLGAGGPHTGELFFGEGSRLTVL.

The chain is built from TRBV4-1 and TRBJ2-1; D gene unclear. Germline lookup yields CDR1 MGHRA and CDR2 YSYEKL. This CDR3 has 15 amino acids. V lost 1 base, J lost 4 bases, and 11 bases lay in between. Written as DNA, the CDR3 is TGCGCCAGCAGCCAAGTTCATCCCACTTACAATGAGCAGTTCTTC. This encodes CASSQVHPTYNEQFF.

The V gene is TRBV28, the J gene TRBJ1-1; no definite D call. Germline CDR1 MDHEN, CDR2 SYDVKM. The V and J ends lost 5 bases and 1 base respectively, with 14 bases between them. The CDR3 is 15 residues long. CDR3 sequence reads: CASSAKTRSNTEAFF. CDR3 coding DNA: TGTGCCAGCAGTGCAAAAACCCGTTCGAACACTGAAGCTTTCTTT.

This rearrangement joins TRBV6-6 to TRBJ1-1; weak D call: TRBD1 (5 bases). Trimming removed 2 bases at V and 8 bases at J, with 21 bases between. This CDR3 region has 16 residues. CDR1 is MNHNY and CDR2 is SVGAGI in the germline V gene (reference sequence). The CDR3 bases are TGTGCCAGCAGTTACGGGACTGTGTCCCACCCGACAGAAGCTTTCTTT. Translating gives CASSYGTVSHPTEAFF.

The chain uses TRBV7-2 and TRBJ2-3; D gene uncertain. The CDR3 has 15 residues. V dropped 1 base and J dropped 0 bases, with 8 bases sitting between them. Per the germline V gene, CDR1 is SGHTA and CDR2 is FQGNSA. CDR3 DNA: TGTGCCAGCAGCTTAGGGATATCTAGCACAGATACGCAGTATTTT. Its translation: CASSLGISSTDTQYF.

V usage is TRBV12-3 or TRBV12-4 and J usage is TRBJ1-2; the D gene is possibly TRBD1 (5 bases). The CDR3 consists of 13 residues. Trimming took 6 bases from V and 7 from J, leaving 15 bases between them. The CDR3 loop is CASSPKGRGGYTF. The CDR3 nucleotides read TGTGCCAGCAGCCCAAAAGGGAGGGGTGGCTACACCTTC.

The chain links TRBV9 to TRBJ2-3; D is ambiguous. CDR1 is SGDLS, CDR2 YYNGEE, per germline. The CDR3 is made up of 16 amino acids. Trimming removed 0 bases at V and 7 bases at J, with 18 bases between. CDR3 coding DNA: TGTGCCAGCAGCGTAGTATCGGCGTCTTCCTACTATACGCAGTATTTT. Translation: CASSVVSASSYYTQYF.

The sample holds one count of this clone. The chain couples TRBV27 to TRBJ1-5, with D possibly being TRBD1 (6 bases). The CDR3 contains 14 residues. Germline CDR1 and CDR2: MNHEY and SMNVEV (reference sequence). The V end lost 8 bases, the J end lost 6 bases, and 17 bases lay between the germline ends. The CDR3 sequence is CASGLQGLGQPQHF. CDR3 nucleotide sequence: TGTGCCAGCGGATTACAGGGATTGGGTCAGCCCCAGCATTTT.

This sequence joins TRBV7-8 and TRBJ2-7; D may be TRBD2 (5 bases). Between the trimmed V and J ends, which lost 4 bases and 1 base, there was a span of 11 bases. The CDR3 has 14 amino acids. Germline V gives CDR1 SGHVS, CDR2 FQNEAQ. The CDR3 protein is CASSYTGKSYEQYF. The CDR3, as DNA: TGTGCCAGCAGCTATACCGGGAAGTCCTACGAGCAGTACTTC.

This clone has more than one count but fewer than ten. J is TRBJ1-1 and V is TRBV19; tentatively, D is TRBD1 (5 bases). V lost 2 bases and J 0 bases, leaving 10 bases between the germline ends. Germline V CDR1 and CDR2: LNHDA, SQIVND (reference sequence). The CDR3 length is 15 residues. The CDR3 DNA is TGTGCCAGTAGTATACTGGGGCAGGTGAACACTGAAGCTTTCTTT. Translation: CASSILGQVNTEAFF.

The rearrangement uses TRBV5-1 and TRBJ1-1, with 10 bases that match TRBD1. With 0 bases clipped from V and 4 bases from J, the junction kept 6 bases outside the gene matches. Germline CDR1 SGHRS, CDR2 YFSETQ. This CDR3 is built from 16 residues. CDR3: CASSLAGQGRSTEAFF. The CDR3 region has the DNA TGCGCCAGCAGCTTGGCGGGACAGGGGAGATCCACTGAAGCTTTCTTT.

This clone is a singleton in its sample. The chain links TRBV3-1 (or the pseudogene TRBV3-2) to TRBJ2-7; D is possibly TRBD2 (6 bases). This CDR3 comprises 16 residues. Germline V gene data show CDR1 as LGHDT and CDR2 as YNNKEL (reference sequence). Deletions cut 3 bases from V and 2 bases from J, with 17 bases between. The CDR3 loop reads CASSHAMEGGPYEQYF. DNA of the CDR3: TGTGCCAGCAGCCATGCTATGGAGGGAGGCCCCTACGAGCAGTACTTC.

The chain employs TRBV11-2 and TRBJ2-7, with TRBD2 identical over 9 bases. CDR3 length: 14 amino acids. The trim removed 4 bases at V and 5 bases at J, leaving 6 bases unmatched. Germline V CDR1 and CDR2: SGHAT, FQNNGV. Written as DNA, the CDR3 is TGTGCCAGCAGCTGGGCTAGCGGGATCGACGAGCAGTACTTC. Translated, it gives CASSWASGIDEQYF.

V is TRBV3-1 (or the pseudogene TRBV3-2) and J is TRBJ1-4; weak D call: TRBD1 (5 bases). There are 15 residues in the CDR3. CDR1 LGHDT and CDR2 YNNKEL come from the germline V gene (reference sequence). The V gene lost 4 bases and the J gene lost 4 bases, with 13 bases spanning the gap. The CDR3 DNA is TGTGCCAGCAGCCCAACACAGGAGCTTAATGAAAAACTGTTTTTT. Protein: CASSPTQELNEKLFF.

This chain's CDR3 is CASSLQSGETGELFF. CDR3 in DNA: TGTGCCAGCAGCCTCCAAAGTGGGGAGACCGGGGAGCTGTTTTTT. V and J are TRBV4-2 and TRBJ2-2; maybe TRBD2 (5 bases). V was clipped by 4 bases and J by 5 bases, with 14 bases between them. This CDR3 spans 15 amino acids. From germline, CDR1 is LGHNA and CDR2 YNFKEQ.

The chain recombines TRBV3-1 (or the pseudogene TRBV3-2) with TRBJ1-2, with 9 bases aligning to TRBD1. The CDR3 sequence is 17 residues long. Germline V gives CDR1 LGHDT, CDR2 YNNKEL (reference sequence). J lost 0 bases, V lost 2 bases, and 7 bases had no gene match. This chain's CDR3 is CASSQWTGALANYGYTF. The CDR3 coding sequence is TGTGCCAGCAGCCAATGGACAGGGGCCCTCGCTAACTATGGCTACACCTTC.

This rearrangement joins TRBV9 to TRBJ1-5; TRBD1 might be the D (6 bases). The V gene's germline CDR1 is SGDLS and CDR2 YYNGEE. Trimming removed 3 bases at V and 0 bases at J, with 13 bases between. This CDR3 has 16 residues. The CDR3 loop reads CASSDGGTPSNQPQHF. The CDR3 DNA reads as TGTGCCAGCAGCGATGGCGGGACACCTAGCAATCAGCCCCAGCATTTT.

CDR3 region: CASSAGTSKDKPQHF. Here the CDR3 DNA reads TGTGCCAGCAGCGCCGGGACATCCAAAGACAAACCCCAGCATTTT. This chain uses TRBV7-9 with TRBJ1-5, with D perhaps matching TRBD1 (6 bases). Germline V gene sequence: CDR1 SEHNR, CDR2 FQNEAQ (reference sequence). The CDR3 is 15 residues long. Trimming took 5 bases from V and 10 from J, leaving 21 bases between them.